This record looks at one T cell receptor beta chain sequence and its context. As yet, its antigen is unknown. This specimen belongs to a study of monozygotic twins with cystic fibrosis. Study-wide context: Library input was about 3 micrograms of fragmented DNA, with 15 PCR cycles. Study results and limitations: In 13 of 16 pairs, V gene usage was closest to the co-twin's. Monozygotic CF twin pairs shared significantly more nucleotide-identical clonotypes than unrelated CF individuals did. Clonality was generally low (median roughly 0.01), higher in the most severe patients.

Sequenced by immunoSEQ multiplex PCR; TCRdb stores in-frame clones only, minus some. The sample lists roughly 25,000 clones, 96% occurring once. This CDR3 comprises 15 residues. CDR1 SGHNT and CDR2 YENEEA come from the germline V gene. V shed 5 bases, J shed 6 bases, and the junction held 11 bases outside the gene matches. V usage is TRBV11-3 and J usage is TRBJ1-1, with 8 bases fitting TRBD1. The sample comprised blood. The origin of this receptor is a girl aged 2-9 years with cystic fibrosis. The CDR3 spells CASSVLGQGWAEAFF. The CDR3 DNA sequence: TGTGCCAGCAGCGTGCTTGGACAGGGATGGGCTGAAGCTTTCTTT. Full variable domain (outside the CDR3, taken from reference TRBV11-3 and TRBJ1-1): EAGVVQSPRYKIIEKKQPVAFWCNPISGHNTLYWYLQNLGQGPELLIRYENEEAVDDSQLPKDRFSAERLKGVDSTLKIQPAELGDSAVYLCASSVLGQGWAEAFFGQGTRLTVV.